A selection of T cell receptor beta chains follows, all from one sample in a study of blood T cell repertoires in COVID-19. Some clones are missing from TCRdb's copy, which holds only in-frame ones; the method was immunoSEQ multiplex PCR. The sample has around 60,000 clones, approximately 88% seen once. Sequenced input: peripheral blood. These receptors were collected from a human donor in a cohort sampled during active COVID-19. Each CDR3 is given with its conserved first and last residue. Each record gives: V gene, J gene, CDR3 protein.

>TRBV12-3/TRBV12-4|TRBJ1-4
CASSLRRDEKLFF
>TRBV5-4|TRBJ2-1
CASSSGGQSYSYNEQFF
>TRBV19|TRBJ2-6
CASSRGANVLTF
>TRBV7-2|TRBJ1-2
CASSSGNGYGYTF
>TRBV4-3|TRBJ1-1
CASSPGAMNTEAFF
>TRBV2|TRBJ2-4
CASRKGEAKNIQYF
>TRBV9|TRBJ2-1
CASSWTSGPDREQFF
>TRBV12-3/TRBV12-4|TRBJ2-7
CASSLRGYEQYF
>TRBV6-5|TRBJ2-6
CASSFSGANVLTF
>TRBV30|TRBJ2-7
CAYWGDRTYEQYF
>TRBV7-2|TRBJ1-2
CASSLGQNYGYTF
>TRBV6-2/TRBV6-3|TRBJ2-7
CASSPVLGGSYEQYF
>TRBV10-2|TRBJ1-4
CASSESGAVEKLFF
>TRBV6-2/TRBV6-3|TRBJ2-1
CASSYSGQGYNEQFF
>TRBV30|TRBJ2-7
CAWSVIAGQGFSYEQYF
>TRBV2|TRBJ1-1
CASSSDRNTEAFF
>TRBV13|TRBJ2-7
CASSGARGTWREQYF
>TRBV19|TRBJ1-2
CASRGQAYGYTF
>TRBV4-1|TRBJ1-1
CASSHLPGTGRAEAFF
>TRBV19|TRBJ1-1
CATKTGIAEAFF
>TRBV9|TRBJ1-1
CASSPRRRGNTEAFF
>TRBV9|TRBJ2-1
CASSPGLAGADNEQFF
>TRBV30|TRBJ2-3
CAGGNSGTSTDTQYF
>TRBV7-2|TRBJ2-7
CASSFYRDGYEQYF
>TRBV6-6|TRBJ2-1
CASNRLAGGVEQFF
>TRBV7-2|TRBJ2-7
CASRRTRDSYEQYF